A selection of T cell receptor beta chains follows, all from one sample in a study of T cells after yellow fever vaccination. A single record per CDR3 protein comes from TCRdb applying MiXCR to the 5' RACE reads. This sample has roughly 100,000 distinct CDR3 sequences, with under 9% found just once. The sequenced sample was CD8+ T cells not binding an NS4B(214-222) dextramer, sorted from PBMCs, obtained around 16 days after the first yellow fever vaccination. The receptors come from a man younger than 30 who received the YFV17D yellow fever vaccine. The CDR3 runs from the conserved cysteine through the conserved F or W. Each record gives: V gene, D gene, J gene, clone size, CDR3 protein, CDR3 DNA. D genes are given only for firm matches. The size field is filled for only some rows; it gives once, few, many or a size class.

v_call: TRBV30
d_call: TRBD2
j_call: TRBJ2-1
clone_size: -
cdr3_aa: CAWSVISGGAGEQFF
cdr3_nt: TGTGCCTGGAGTGTAATTAGCGGGGGGGCCGGGGAGCAGTTCTTC

v_call: TRBV12-3/TRBV12-4
d_call: -
j_call: TRBJ2-4
clone_size: many
cdr3_aa: CASSYPGAKNIQYF
cdr3_nt: TGTGCCAGCAGTTACCCGGGGGCCAAAAACATTCAGTACTTC

v_call: TRBV4-1
d_call: -
j_call: TRBJ1-4
clone_size: -
cdr3_aa: CASSQGSGIREKLFF
cdr3_nt: TGCGCCAGCAGCCAGGGGAGTGGGATACGCGAAAAACTGTTTTTT

v_call: TRBV10-3
d_call: -
j_call: TRBJ2-3
clone_size: many
cdr3_aa: CAINVAGASTDTQYF
cdr3_nt: TGTGCCATCAATGTGGCGGGTGCTAGCACAGATACGCAGTATTTT

v_call: TRBV12-3/TRBV12-4
d_call: -
j_call: TRBJ1-1
clone_size: few
cdr3_aa: CASIETGGGTNTEAFF
cdr3_nt: TGTGCCAGCATCGAAACGGGAGGGGGGACGAACACTGAAGCTTTCTTT

v_call: TRBV2
d_call: -
j_call: TRBJ2-2
clone_size: -
cdr3_aa: CASSGTAANTGELFF
cdr3_nt: TGTGCCAGCAGTGGGACCGCCGCGAACACCGGGGAGCTGTTTTTT

v_call: TRBV6-4
d_call: -
j_call: TRBJ2-1
clone_size: many
cdr3_aa: CASSRLGAGPRDEQFF
cdr3_nt: TGTGCCAGCAGTAGGCTGGGAGCGGGTCCGAGGGATGAGCAGTTCTTC

v_call: TRBV6-2/TRBV6-3
d_call: TRBD1
j_call: TRBJ2-4
clone_size: -
cdr3_aa: CASSYSTGIVQNIQYF
cdr3_nt: TGTGCCAGCAGTTACTCGACAGGGATCGTGCAAAACATTCAGTACTTC

v_call: TRBV7-8
d_call: -
j_call: TRBJ2-3
clone_size: few
cdr3_aa: CASSLTGETGADTQYF
cdr3_nt: TGTGCCAGCAGCTTGACCGGGGAAACCGGGGCAGATACGCAGTATTTT

v_call: TRBV4-2
d_call: -
j_call: TRBJ2-1
clone_size: few
cdr3_aa: CASRRDLGLSYNEQFF
cdr3_nt: TGTGCCAGCAGACGCGACCTGGGACTTTCGTACAATGAGCAGTTCTTC

v_call: TRBV7-2
d_call: TRBD2
j_call: TRBJ2-2
clone_size: few
cdr3_aa: CASSSWTSGPNTGELFF
cdr3_nt: TGTGCCAGCAGCTCCTGGACTAGCGGACCGAACACCGGGGAGCTGTTTTTT

v_call: TRBV6-2/TRBV6-3
d_call: TRBD1
j_call: TRBJ1-1
clone_size: few
cdr3_aa: CASTPTGGFNTEAFF
cdr3_nt: TGTGCCAGCACCCCGACAGGGGGCTTTAATACTGAAGCTTTCTTT

v_call: TRBV4-2
d_call: TRBD2
j_call: TRBJ2-3
clone_size: few
cdr3_aa: CASSQGAAGESTDTQYF
cdr3_nt: TGTGCCAGCAGCCAAGGTGCGGCGGGGGAAAGCACAGATACGCAGTATTTT

v_call: TRBV19
d_call: -
j_call: TRBJ1-1
clone_size: many
cdr3_aa: CASSPQGPTEAFF
cdr3_nt: TGTGCCAGTAGTCCCCAGGGCCCCACTGAAGCTTTCTTT

v_call: TRBV7-4
d_call: -
j_call: TRBJ1-5
clone_size: many
cdr3_aa: CASSRKVGPGNQPQHF
cdr3_nt: TGTGCCAGCAGCCGTAAAGTAGGACCAGGGAATCAGCCCCAGCATTTT

v_call: TRBV4-1
d_call: TRBD1
j_call: TRBJ2-3
clone_size: -
cdr3_aa: CASRPASIDRVDPRNTQYF
cdr3_nt: TGCGCCAGCAGGCCTGCCTCGATTGACAGGGTAGACCCCAGGAATACGCAGTATTTT

v_call: TRBV12-3/TRBV12-4
d_call: -
j_call: TRBJ1-1
clone_size: -
cdr3_aa: CASSFEGETEAFF
cdr3_nt: TGTGCCAGCAGTTTCGAGGGGGAAACTGAAGCTTTCTTT

v_call: TRBV13
d_call: -
j_call: TRBJ1-1
clone_size: once
cdr3_aa: CASSLESEAFF
cdr3_nt: TGTGCCAGCAGCTTAGAAAGTGAAGCTTTCTTT

v_call: TRBV6-2/TRBV6-3
d_call: TRBD2
j_call: TRBJ2-1
clone_size: few
cdr3_aa: CATMIGTSGGSSYNEQFF
cdr3_nt: TGTGCCACCATGATCGGGACTAGCGGTGGGAGCTCCTACAATGAGCAGTTCTTC

v_call: TRBV4-2
d_call: TRBD2
j_call: TRBJ2-5
clone_size: medium-sized
cdr3_aa: CASSQTGTSGGETQYF
cdr3_nt: TGTGCCAGCAGCCAAACCGGGACTAGCGGGGGGGAGACCCAGTACTTC

v_call: TRBV7-8
d_call: TRBD2
j_call: TRBJ2-1
clone_size: few
cdr3_aa: CASSLLGGDLGEQFF
cdr3_nt: TGTGCCAGCAGCTTACTGGGGGGGGACCTTGGTGAGCAGTTCTTC

v_call: TRBV9
d_call: -
j_call: TRBJ1-6
clone_size: -
cdr3_aa: CASSVSGVLNYNSPLHF
cdr3_nt: TGTGCCAGCAGCGTATCAGGGGTTTTGAATTACAATTCACCCCTCCACTTT

v_call: TRBV6-6
d_call: -
j_call: TRBJ1-1
clone_size: many
cdr3_aa: CASRAANTEAFF
cdr3_nt: TGTGCCAGCCGAGCAGCCAACACTGAAGCTTTCTTT

v_call: TRBV4-1
d_call: -
j_call: TRBJ1-1
clone_size: -
cdr3_aa: CASSHQQGNTEAFF
cdr3_nt: TGCGCCAGCAGCCACCAACAGGGAAACACTGAAGCTTTCTTT

v_call: TRBV6-1
d_call: -
j_call: TRBJ2-2
clone_size: few
cdr3_aa: CASSETLRGTNTGELFF
cdr3_nt: TGTGCCAGCAGTGAAACCCTCAGGGGTACGAACACCGGGGAGCTGTTTTTT

v_call: TRBV11-2
d_call: -
j_call: TRBJ2-5
clone_size: -
cdr3_aa: CASSLGPEIGQFQETQYF
cdr3_nt: TGTGCCAGCAGCTTAGGCCCCGAGATAGGACAGTTTCAAGAGACCCAGTACTTC

v_call: TRBV12-3/TRBV12-4
d_call: TRBD1
j_call: TRBJ1-1
clone_size: few
cdr3_aa: CASSLFQGGAEAFF
cdr3_nt: TGTGCCAGCAGTTTATTTCAGGGGGGGGCTGAAGCTTTCTTT

v_call: TRBV9
d_call: TRBD2
j_call: TRBJ2-5
clone_size: -
cdr3_aa: CASSPPTSGGAPETQYF
cdr3_nt: TGTGCCAGCAGCCCCCCGACTAGCGGGGGGGCCCCCGAGACCCAGTACTTC

v_call: TRBV9
d_call: TRBD1
j_call: TRBJ1-6
clone_size: -
cdr3_aa: CASSVTGESSPLHF
cdr3_nt: TGTGCCAGCAGCGTAACAGGGGAGTCTTCACCCCTCCACTTT

v_call: TRBV27
d_call: TRBD1
j_call: TRBJ2-1
clone_size: few
cdr3_aa: CASSELTGNSYNEQFF
cdr3_nt: TGTGCCAGCAGCGAATTGACAGGGAACTCCTACAATGAGCAGTTCTTC

v_call: TRBV4-1
d_call: -
j_call: TRBJ1-1
clone_size: many
cdr3_aa: CASSRVGGNTEAFF
cdr3_nt: TGCGCCAGCAGCCGCGTGGGGGGGAACACTGAAGCTTTCTTT

v_call: TRBV12-5
d_call: -
j_call: TRBJ1-1
clone_size: many
cdr3_aa: CASGLGTGITEAFF
cdr3_nt: TGTGCTAGTGGTTTGGGAACAGGGATCACTGAAGCTTTCTTT

v_call: TRBV12-3/TRBV12-4
d_call: -
j_call: TRBJ1-4
clone_size: few
cdr3_aa: CASRSRDGVNEKLFF
cdr3_nt: TGTGCCAGCAGAAGCCGGGACGGAGTGAATGAAAAACTGTTTTTT

v_call: TRBV4-2
d_call: -
j_call: TRBJ2-2
clone_size: many
cdr3_aa: CASSQDSGGNTGELFF
cdr3_nt: TGTGCCAGCAGCCAAGATTCCGGCGGCAACACCGGGGAGCTGTTTTTT

v_call: TRBV4-1
d_call: TRBD2
j_call: TRBJ2-1
clone_size: many
cdr3_aa: CASSHRYEIERGQFF
cdr3_nt: TGCGCCAGCAGCCACCGATACGAAATTGAGCGGGGGCAGTTCTTC

v_call: TRBV5-1
d_call: -
j_call: TRBJ2-7
clone_size: few
cdr3_aa: CASSLAGAPPYEQYF
cdr3_nt: TGCGCCAGCAGCTTGGCGGGGGCCCCCCCCTACGAGCAGTACTTC

v_call: TRBV12-3/TRBV12-4
d_call: TRBD1
j_call: TRBJ1-4
clone_size: -
cdr3_aa: CASSTDRANEKLFF
cdr3_nt: TGTGCCAGCAGTACCGACAGGGCCAATGAAAAACTGTTTTTT

v_call: TRBV4-2
d_call: -
j_call: TRBJ1-5
clone_size: many
cdr3_aa: CASSQEQGDQPQHF
cdr3_nt: TGTGCCAGCAGCCAAGAGCAGGGAGACCAGCCCCAGCATTTT

v_call: TRBV29-1
d_call: TRBD1
j_call: TRBJ2-1
clone_size: -
cdr3_aa: CSVESPGGYNEQFF
cdr3_nt: TGCAGCGTAGAGTCGCCAGGGGGTTACAATGAGCAGTTCTTC

v_call: TRBV12-3/TRBV12-4
d_call: -
j_call: TRBJ2-5
clone_size: many
cdr3_aa: CASSPVGAQETQYF
cdr3_nt: TGTGCCAGCAGTCCCGTAGGGGCCCAAGAGACCCAGTACTTC

v_call: TRBV6-4
d_call: TRBD2
j_call: TRBJ2-5
clone_size: few
cdr3_aa: CASSLTSGGAGGDGETQYF
cdr3_nt: TGTGCCAGCAGCTTGACTAGCGGGGGGGCAGGGGGCGATGGAGAGACCCAGTACTTC

v_call: TRBV27
d_call: TRBD2
j_call: TRBJ2-3
clone_size: -
cdr3_aa: CASSGALAGGRTDTQYF
cdr3_nt: TGTGCCAGCAGTGGAGCACTAGCGGGGGGTCGGACAGATACGCAGTATTTT

v_call: TRBV4-1
d_call: -
j_call: TRBJ2-5
clone_size: few
cdr3_aa: CASSQVGGGETQYF
cdr3_nt: TGCGCCAGCAGCCAAGTAGGAGGGGGTGAGACCCAGTACTTC